This T cell receptor (beta chain) originates from a study of blood T cell repertoires in COVID-19. Study background: The samples span acute and convalescent COVID-19 from the United States, Italy and Spain.

This clone was picked up one time. In the original analysis: From reference gene primer amplification, estimates of nucleated cell counts were derived. Only in-frame clones appear in the TCRdb table, and some are missing; sequencing was by immunoSEQ multiplex PCR. The DNA was the basis for D and trimming; V, J and clone size are from that table. The data hold more than 150,000 clones, with roughly 82% observed a single time. This CDR3 contains 15 residues. Trimming pared 1 base from V and 6 bases from J, leaving 14 bases between. CDR1 is SGHNT, CDR2 YYREEE, per germline (reference sequence). This rearrangement joins TRBV5-4 to TRBJ1-5, with D possibly being TRBD1 (6 bases). This receptor was taken from a woman aged 25 to 39 with acute or convalescent COVID-19. Sequencing was carried out using peripheral blood. The CDR3 coding sequence is TGTGCCAGCAGCTTGTTACAGGGTTCGGGTCAGCCCCAGCATTTT. Amino acid sequence: CASSLLQGSGQPQHF.